This entry describes one TCR beta chain. Its antigen is still unknown. Use of 60 Vbeta and 13 Jbeta primers characterized the PCR. Measured with immunoSEQ multiplex PCR; TCRdb has only the in-frame clones, and not every one. The sample consists of fewer than 100,000 clones, less than 70% of them appearing once. The sample belongs to a study of cytomegalovirus exposure and HLA in healthy donors. The study, taken as a whole, reports: The study labeled 164 TCR beta chains cytomegalovirus-associated.

Deletions cut 6 bases from V and 7 bases from J, with 12 bases between. Germline CDR1 ENHRY, CDR2 SYGVKD. This CDR3 is 12 amino acids long. The V and J genes are TRBV10-3 and TRBJ1-2, with unresolved D. The origin of this receptor is a female donor in good health and CMV-seronegative. The sample taken for sequencing was PBMCs. The DNA for the CDR3 is TGTGCCATCAGAAGTGTGGCCAGTGGCTACACCTTC. Protein sequence: CAIRSVASGYTF.